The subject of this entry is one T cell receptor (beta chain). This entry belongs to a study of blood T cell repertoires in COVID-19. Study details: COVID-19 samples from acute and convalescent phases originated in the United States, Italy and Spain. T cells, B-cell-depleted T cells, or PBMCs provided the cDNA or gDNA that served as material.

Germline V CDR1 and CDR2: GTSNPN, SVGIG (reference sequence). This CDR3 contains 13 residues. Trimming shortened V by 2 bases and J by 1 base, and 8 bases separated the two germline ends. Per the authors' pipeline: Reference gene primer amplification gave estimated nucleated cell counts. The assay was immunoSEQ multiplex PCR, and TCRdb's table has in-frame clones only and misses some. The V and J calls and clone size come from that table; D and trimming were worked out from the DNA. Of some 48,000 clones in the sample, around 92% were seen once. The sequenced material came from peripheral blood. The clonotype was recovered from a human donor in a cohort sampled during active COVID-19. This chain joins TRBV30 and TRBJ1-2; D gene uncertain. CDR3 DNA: TGTGCCTGGAGTCCGGGGAATAACTATGGCTACACCTTC. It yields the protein CAWSPGNNYGYTF.